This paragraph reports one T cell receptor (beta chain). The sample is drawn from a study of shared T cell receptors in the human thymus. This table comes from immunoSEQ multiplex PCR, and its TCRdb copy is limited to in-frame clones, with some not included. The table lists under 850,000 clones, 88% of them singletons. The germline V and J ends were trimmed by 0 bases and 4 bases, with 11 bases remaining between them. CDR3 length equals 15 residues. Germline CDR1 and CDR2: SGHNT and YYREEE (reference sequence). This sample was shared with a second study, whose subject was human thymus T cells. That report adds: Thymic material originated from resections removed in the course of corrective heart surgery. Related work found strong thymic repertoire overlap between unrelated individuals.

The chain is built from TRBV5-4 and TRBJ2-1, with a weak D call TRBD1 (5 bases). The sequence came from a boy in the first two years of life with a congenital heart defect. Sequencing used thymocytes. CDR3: CASSLALGAYNEQFF. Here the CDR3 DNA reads TGTGCCAGCAGCTTGGCCCTAGGGGCTTACAATGAGCAGTTCTTC.